This T cell receptor (beta chain) was found in a study of beta chain features in type 1 diabetes. Expressed TCRB transcripts were sequenced because the entire RNA isolate underwent reverse transcription. Repertoires were generated with immunoSEQ multiplex PCR, while TCRdb's copy carries only in-frame clones and drops some. The sample carries about 450,000 clones, about an eighth recorded once. This clone was detected a few times. Naive, central memory, regulatory and stem cell-like memory cells within the CD4+ compartment were sorted using CD45RO/CCR7/CD25/CD127/CD95/CD27. There are 16 residues in the CDR3. Germline lookup yields CDR1 MDHEN and CDR2 SYDVKM. Trimming cost V 5 bases and J 1 base; bases outside gene matches: 9.

Material for sequencing was naive CD4+ T cells from blood. This receptor was identified in a woman aged 18-30 years in good health. This rearrangement joins TRBV28 to TRBJ2-3, with 7 bases fitting TRBD1. The chain's CDR3 is CASSQRQGTGTDTQYF. CDR3 coding DNA: TGTGCCAGCAGTCAACGACAGGGAACTGGCACAGATACGCAGTATTTT.